Presented here are 9 T cell receptor beta chains from one specimen sequenced in a study of regulatory T cells in long-lasting Graves disease. Time point: persistent/refractory GD, antithyroid drugs over 5 years with positive TRAb. PBMCs provided the RNA from which the TCR library was made. The authors built TCR beta libraries using iRepertoire HTBI primers and Arm-PCR of CDR3 regions. TCRdb called the multiplex PCR reads again in MiXCR, with one record for every CDR3 protein. The profile shows some 440,000 distinct CDR3 sequences, 20% of them singletons. The source material was peripheral blood mononuclear cells (PBMCs), sampled when the disease was refractory, from a patient treated with antithyroid drugs. Receptors were obtained from a female donor with Graves disease.

As DNA, the CDR3 is TGTGCCAGCAGCTTAGATCGCCTCGTACCAAACTATGGCTACACCTTC. It encodes CASSLDRLVPNYGYTF. The chain is built from TRBV7-9 and TRBJ1-2; D gene uncertain. The CDR3 is made up of 16 amino acids. V gave up 1 base and J gave up 2 bases, with 14 bases separating them. Germline assignment: CDR1 SEHNR and CDR2 FQNEAQ (reference sequence).

The genes are TRBV7-2 and TRBJ2-7; a weak D match, TRBD2 (5 bases). Germline CDR1 and CDR2: SGHTA and FQGNSA. The CDR3 spans 12 residues. Trimming left V 6 bases short and J 2 bases short, with 8 bases between. CDR3 DNA sequence: TGTGCCAGCAGATCCGGGACCTACGAGCAGTACTTC. It codes for CASRSGTYEQYF.

With regard to this clonotype: A much bigger clone sits one base away, suggesting this may be a read error. The chain joins TRBV3-1 to TRBJ1-2; no firm D call. The CDR3 length is 14 residues. Germline-derived CDR1 and CDR2 are LGHDT and YNNKEL (reference sequence). CDR3: CASSQGTGNYGHTF. The CDR3 nucleotides are TGTGCCAGCAGCCAAGGGACTGGGAACTATGGCCACACCTTC.

The CDR3 nucleotides are TGTGCCATCAGTGAGCGGTCTTCCGGGGCCAACGTCCTGACTTTC. This sequence encodes CAISERSSGANVLTF. The V call is TRBV10-3, the J call TRBJ2-6; D gene unclear. V was cut by 2 bases and J by 4 bases, with 9 bases left in between. CDR1 and CDR2 from the germline V gene are ENHRY and SYGVKD. The CDR3 runs 15 residues.

This clonotype came up a few times. The rearrangement joins TRBV7-9 to TRBJ2-4; the D gene could be TRBD1 or TRBD2 (5 bases each). The germline gives CDR1 SEHNR, CDR2 FQNEAQ (reference sequence). V was shortened by 5 bases and J by 4 bases, with 12 bases between the two germline ends. This CDR3 spans 14 amino acids. CDR3 DNA sequence: TGTGCCAGCAGCGGGACCGCGAAAAAAAACATTCAGTACTTC. It is translated as CASSGTAKKNIQYF.

This clonotype was detected only a few times. The J gene is TRBJ1-1, the V gene TRBV19, with 7 nucleotides matching TRBD1. Trimming at V came to 3 bases and at J to 0 bases, leaving 4 bases not matched to a gene. The CDR3 is made up of 15 amino acids. Per the germline V gene, CDR1 is LNHDA and CDR2 is SQIVND (reference sequence). This CDR3 reads CASSIKGALNTEAFF. For the CDR3, the DNA is TGTGCCAGTAGTATCAAGGGGGCCCTGAACACTGAAGCTTTCTTT.

There are many counts of this clonotype. The chain joins TRBV7-2 to TRBJ2-5; unclear D gene. Trimming took off 5 bases at V and 4 bases at J, with 11 bases between the two ends. CDR1 is SGHTA and CDR2 is FQGNSA in the germline V gene. The CDR3 contains 13 residues. The CDR3 loop reads CASSGSGTETQYF. Here the CDR3 DNA reads TGTGCCAGCAGCGGGTCAGGAACAGAGACCCAGTACTTC.

There are a few counts of this clonotype. The genes are TRBV30 and TRBJ2-1, with 8 bases matching TRBD2. The V gene end was trimmed by 0 bases and the J gene end by 8 bases; junction bases not matched to a gene: 9. Germline V gene data show CDR1 as GTSNPN and CDR2 as SVGIG (reference sequence). This CDR3 is built from 15 residues. CDR3 in amino acids: CAWSVSKREKDEQFF. Here the CDR3 DNA reads TGTGCCTGGAGTGTTAGTAAGCGGGAGAAAGATGAGCAGTTCTTC.

V gene TRBV20-1 combines with J gene TRBJ1-5; D remains unclear. V was clipped by 1 base and J by 0 bases, with 7 bases between them. This CDR3 has 14 residues. CDR1 and CDR2 (germline): DFQATT, SNEGSKA (reference sequence). The CDR3 bases are TGCAGTGCTAGAGCTTCCCATAGCAATCAGCCCCAGCATTTT. Amino acids: CSARASHSNQPQHF.